This TCR beta chain comes out of a study of shared clonotypes between healthy human individuals. Turning to the study itself: Each donor's CD8 memory used one plate, CD8 naive two, each CD4 subset three.

The material for each subset, its genomic DNA, was split evenly across several immunoSEQ plates. Sequenced by immunoSEQ multiplex PCR; TCRdb stores in-frame clones only, minus some. The sample has 2.5 million or so clones; approximately 92% are singletons. The CDR3 is 13 amino acids. Trimming shortened V by 1 base and J by 4 bases, and 5 bases separated the two germline ends. The germline gives CDR1 LGHNA, CDR2 YSLEER. Study results and caveats: Clonotype sharing among donors likely depends on sequencing depth. Relative to clonotypes present in all four donors, those not shared had lower generation probabilities.

Comments on this clone: Its specificity is unknown. This specimen includes other DNA sequences encoding the same CDR3.

Material: naive CD4+ T cells sorted from blood. The subset is: CD45RA+ positively selected. The source is a man aged 18 to 29 in good health. The V gene is TRBV4-3, the J gene TRBJ1-3, with D unresolved. This chain's CDR3 is CASSQATGNTIYF. CDR3 nucleotides: TGCGCCAGCAGCCAAGCAACCGGAAACACCATATATTTT.